This T cell receptor (beta chain) emerged from a study of shared clonotypes between healthy human individuals. CDR3 length: 18 amino acids. Per the germline V gene, CDR1 is GTSNPN and CDR2 is SVGIG (reference sequence). V lost 0 bases, J lost 0 bases, and 18 bases lay in between. The method was immunoSEQ multiplex PCR; TCRdb's version includes in-frame clones alone and lacks a portion of them. The sample holds approximately 1,000,000 clones; approximately 80% are singletons and the top ten take 0.89%. This clone has just a few counts. Sequencing was carried out using memory CD4+ T cells from PBMCs. Specified subset: CD45RA-negative fraction. The clonotype was recovered from a man younger than 30 in good health. Some clones in this sample may be carry-over from other donors' samples. The chain employs TRBV30 and TRBJ1-5; perhaps TRBD1 as D (5 bases). CDR3 residues: CAWSVGTDPKYSNQPQHF. The CDR3 nucleotides read TGTGCCTGGAGTGTCGGGACGGACCCTAAATATAGCAATCAGCCCCAGCATTTT.